This T cell receptor (beta chain) derives from a study of blood T cell repertoires in COVID-19. Whole-study context: Specimens from acute and convalescent COVID-19 originated in the United States, Italy and Spain. From T cells, B-cell-depleted T cells, or PBMCs came the material, which was cDNA or gDNA.

The protocol was immunoSEQ multiplex PCR, while the TCRdb copy is restricted to in-frame clones and leaves out a portion. The sample records 180,000 or so clones, roughly 88% being singletons. CDR1 is LGHNT, CDR2 FRNRAP, per germline. This CDR3 spans 14 amino acids. V was cut by 1 base and J by 5 bases, with 11 bases left in between. The sequencing sample was made of peripheral blood. This clonotype originated in a woman between 25 and 40 years old with acute or convalescent COVID-19. The V and J genes are TRBV12-5 and TRBJ2-5; perhaps TRBD2 as D (5 bases). The CDR3 loop reads CASGLGSSGETQYF. The CDR3 bases are TGTGCTAGTGGTTTGGGGTCTTCGGGGGAGACCCAGTACTTC.